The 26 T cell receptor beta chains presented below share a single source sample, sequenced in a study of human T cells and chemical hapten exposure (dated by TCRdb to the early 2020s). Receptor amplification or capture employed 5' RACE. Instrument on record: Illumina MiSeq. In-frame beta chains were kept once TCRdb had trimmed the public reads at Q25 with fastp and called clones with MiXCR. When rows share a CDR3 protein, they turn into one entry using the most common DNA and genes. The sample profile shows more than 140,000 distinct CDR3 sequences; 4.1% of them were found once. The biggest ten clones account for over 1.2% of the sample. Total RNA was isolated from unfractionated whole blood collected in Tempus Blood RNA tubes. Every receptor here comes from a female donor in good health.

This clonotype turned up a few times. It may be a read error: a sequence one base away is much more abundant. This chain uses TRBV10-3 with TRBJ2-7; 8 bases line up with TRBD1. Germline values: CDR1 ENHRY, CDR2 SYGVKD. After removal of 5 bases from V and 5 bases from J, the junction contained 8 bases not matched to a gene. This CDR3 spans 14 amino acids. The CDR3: CAISSGQAADEQYF. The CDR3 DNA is TGTGCCATCAGTTCGGGACAGGCCGCCGACGAGCAGTACTTC.

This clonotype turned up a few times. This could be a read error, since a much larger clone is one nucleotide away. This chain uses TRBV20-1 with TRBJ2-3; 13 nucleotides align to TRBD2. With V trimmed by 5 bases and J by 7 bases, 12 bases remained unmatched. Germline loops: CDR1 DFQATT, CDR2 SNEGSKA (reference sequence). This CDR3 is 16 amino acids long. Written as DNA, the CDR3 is TGCAGTGCTTCTCTTCCGGGACTAGCGGGATCCTATACGCAGTATTTT. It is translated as CSASLPGLAGSYTQYF.

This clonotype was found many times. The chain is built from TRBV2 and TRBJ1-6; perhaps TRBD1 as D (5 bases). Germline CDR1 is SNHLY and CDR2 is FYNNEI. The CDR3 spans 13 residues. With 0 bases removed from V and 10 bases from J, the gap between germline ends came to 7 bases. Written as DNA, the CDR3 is TGTGCCAGCAGTGAAGCTGGGGGGTCACCCCTCCACTTT. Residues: CASSEAGGSPLHF.

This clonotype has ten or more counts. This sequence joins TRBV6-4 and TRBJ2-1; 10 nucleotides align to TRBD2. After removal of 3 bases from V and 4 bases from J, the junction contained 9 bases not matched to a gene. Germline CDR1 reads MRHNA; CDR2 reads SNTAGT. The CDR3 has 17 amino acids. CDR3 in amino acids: CASSESKTSGDYNEQFF. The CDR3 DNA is TGTGCCAGCAGTGAGTCTAAAACTAGCGGGGATTACAATGAGCAGTTCTTC.

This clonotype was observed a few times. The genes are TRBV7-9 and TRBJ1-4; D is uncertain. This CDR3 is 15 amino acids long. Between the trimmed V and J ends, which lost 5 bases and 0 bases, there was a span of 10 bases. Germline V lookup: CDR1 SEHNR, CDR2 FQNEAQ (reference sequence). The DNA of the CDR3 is TGTGCCAGCAGCCGACACAGCACAACTAATGAAAAACTGTTTTTT. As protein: CASSRHSTTNEKLFF.

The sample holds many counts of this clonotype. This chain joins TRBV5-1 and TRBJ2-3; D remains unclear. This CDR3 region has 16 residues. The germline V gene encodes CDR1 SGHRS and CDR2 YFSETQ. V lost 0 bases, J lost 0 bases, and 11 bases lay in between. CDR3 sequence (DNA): TGCGCCAGCAGCTTGGAATGGCGTCCTAGCACAGATACGCAGTATTTT. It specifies CASSLEWRPSTDTQYF.

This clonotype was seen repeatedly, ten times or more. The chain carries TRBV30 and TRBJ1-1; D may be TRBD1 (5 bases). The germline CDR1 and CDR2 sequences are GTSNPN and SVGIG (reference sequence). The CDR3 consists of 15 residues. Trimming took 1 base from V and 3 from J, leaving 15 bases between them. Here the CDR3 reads CAWSAGTRSDTEAFF. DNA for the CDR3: TGTGCCTGGAGTGCGGGGACGCGTTCGGACACTGAAGCTTTCTTT.

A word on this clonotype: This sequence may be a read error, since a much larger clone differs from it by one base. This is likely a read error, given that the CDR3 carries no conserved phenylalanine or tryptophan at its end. CDR3 region: CASSTRGPFTDTQYL. In nucleotides, the CDR3 is TGTGCCAGCAGCACCCGGGGGCCCTTCACAGATACGCAGTATCTT. The chain joins TRBV28 to TRBJ2-3, with D possibly being TRBD1 or TRBD2 (6 bases each). V shed 6 bases and J shed 2 bases, with 15 bases lying between them. CDR1 is MDHEN, CDR2 SYDVKM, per germline. The CDR3 loop spans 15 amino acids.

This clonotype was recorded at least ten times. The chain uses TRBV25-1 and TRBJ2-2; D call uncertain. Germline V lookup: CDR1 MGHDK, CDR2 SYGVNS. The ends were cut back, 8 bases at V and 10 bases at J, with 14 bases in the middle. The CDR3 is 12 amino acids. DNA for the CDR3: TGTGCCAGCGGTGGGTTCGTTGAGGAGCTGTTTTTT. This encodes CASGGFVEELFF.

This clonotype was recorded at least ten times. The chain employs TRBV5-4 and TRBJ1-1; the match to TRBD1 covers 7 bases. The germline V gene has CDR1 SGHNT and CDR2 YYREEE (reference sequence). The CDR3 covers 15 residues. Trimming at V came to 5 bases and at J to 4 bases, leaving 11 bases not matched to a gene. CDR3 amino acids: CASRTGSLVGTEAFF. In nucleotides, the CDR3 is TGTGCCAGCAGGACAGGGAGTTTGGTAGGCACTGAAGCTTTCTTT.

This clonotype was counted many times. This chain's CDR3 is CSAGSGPGYEQYF. In DNA form, the CDR3 reads TGCAGCGCCGGATCCGGGCCAGGGTACGAGCAGTACTTC. The V and J genes are TRBV29-1 and TRBJ2-7; maybe TRBD1 (5 bases). This CDR3 has 13 amino acids. Germline V lookup: CDR1 SQVTM, CDR2 ANQGSEA. The V end was cut by 7 bases, the J end by 4 bases, with 17 bases between.

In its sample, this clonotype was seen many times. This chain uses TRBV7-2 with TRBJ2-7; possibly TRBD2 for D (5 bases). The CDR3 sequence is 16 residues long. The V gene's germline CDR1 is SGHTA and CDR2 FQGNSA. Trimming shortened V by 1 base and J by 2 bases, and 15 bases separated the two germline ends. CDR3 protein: CASSLGARGEAYEQYF. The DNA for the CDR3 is TGTGCCAGCAGCTTAGGGGCCCGGGGAGAGGCCTACGAGCAGTACTTC.

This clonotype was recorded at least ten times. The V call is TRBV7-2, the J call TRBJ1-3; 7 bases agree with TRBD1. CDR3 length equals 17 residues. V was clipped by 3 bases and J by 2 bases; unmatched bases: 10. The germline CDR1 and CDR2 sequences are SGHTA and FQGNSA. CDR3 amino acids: CASSFTPSGGTGNTIYF. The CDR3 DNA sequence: TGTGCCAGCAGCTTTACTCCATCAGGGGGGACTGGAAACACCATATATTTT.

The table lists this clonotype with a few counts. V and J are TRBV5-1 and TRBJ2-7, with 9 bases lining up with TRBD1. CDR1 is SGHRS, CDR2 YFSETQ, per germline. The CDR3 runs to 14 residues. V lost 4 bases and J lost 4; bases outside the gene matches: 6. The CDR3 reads CASSQTGGTYEQYF. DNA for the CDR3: TGCGCCAGCAGCCAGACAGGGGGTACGTACGAGCAGTACTTC.

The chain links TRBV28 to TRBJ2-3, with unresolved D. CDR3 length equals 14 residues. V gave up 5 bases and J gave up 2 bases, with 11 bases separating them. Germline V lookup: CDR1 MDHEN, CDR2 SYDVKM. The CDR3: CASSPWTVTDTQYF. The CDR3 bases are TGTGCCAGCAGTCCCTGGACGGTCACAGATACGCAGTATTTT. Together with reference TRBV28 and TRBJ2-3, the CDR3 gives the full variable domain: DVKVTQSSRYLVKRTGEKVFLECVQDMDHENMFWYRQDPGLGLRLIYFSYDVKMKEKGDIPEGYSVSREKKERFSLILESASTNQTSMYLCASSPWTVTDTQYFGPGTRLTVL.

CDR3 DNA sequence: TGTGCCACTGAAGCTTATAGCAATCAGCCCCAGCATTTT. Its protein is CATEAYSNQPQHF. The chain links TRBV19 to TRBJ1-5; D gene unclear. The CDR3 consists of 13 residues. V dropped 10 bases and J dropped 0 bases, with 10 bases sitting between them. Germline V gives CDR1 LNHDA, CDR2 SQIVND (reference sequence).

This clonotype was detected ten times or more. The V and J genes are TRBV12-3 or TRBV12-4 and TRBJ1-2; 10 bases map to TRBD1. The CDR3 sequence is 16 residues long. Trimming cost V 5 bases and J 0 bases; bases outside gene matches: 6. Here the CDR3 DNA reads TGTGCCAGCAGTCGGGGACAGGGGACAACTAACTATGGCTACACCTTC. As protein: CASSRGQGTTNYGYTF.

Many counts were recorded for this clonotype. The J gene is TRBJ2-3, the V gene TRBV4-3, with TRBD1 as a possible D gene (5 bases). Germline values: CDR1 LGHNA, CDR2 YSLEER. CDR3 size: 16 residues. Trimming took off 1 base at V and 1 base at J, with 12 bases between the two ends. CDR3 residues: CASSQVTGTGTDTQYF. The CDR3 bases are TGCGCCAGCAGCCAAGTAACAGGCACCGGCACAGATACGCAGTATTTT.

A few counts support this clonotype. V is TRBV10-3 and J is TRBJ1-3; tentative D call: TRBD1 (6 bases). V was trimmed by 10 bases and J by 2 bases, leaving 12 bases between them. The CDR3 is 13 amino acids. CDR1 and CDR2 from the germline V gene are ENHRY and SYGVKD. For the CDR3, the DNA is TGTGCCAGTGCACAGGGAGCTGGAAACACCATATATTTT. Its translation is CASAQGAGNTIYF.

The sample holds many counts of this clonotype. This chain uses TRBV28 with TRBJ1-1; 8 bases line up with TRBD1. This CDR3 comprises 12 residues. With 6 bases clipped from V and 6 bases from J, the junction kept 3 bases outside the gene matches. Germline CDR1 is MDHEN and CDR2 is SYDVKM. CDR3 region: CASRTGAPEAFF. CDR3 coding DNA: TGTGCCAGCAGGACAGGGGCTCCTGAAGCTTTCTTT.

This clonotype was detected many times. The CDR3 DNA is TGTGCCAGCAGCTCATTGGGGGGCCGAGGCACAGATACGCAGTATTTT. As protein: CASSSLGGRGTDTQYF. The V gene is TRBV7-2, the J gene TRBJ2-3, with D perhaps given as TRBD1 or TRBD2 (6 bases each). The V end was cut by 4 bases, the J end by 1 base, with 15 bases between. This CDR3 spans 16 amino acids. Germline V CDR1 and CDR2: SGHTA, FQGNSA.

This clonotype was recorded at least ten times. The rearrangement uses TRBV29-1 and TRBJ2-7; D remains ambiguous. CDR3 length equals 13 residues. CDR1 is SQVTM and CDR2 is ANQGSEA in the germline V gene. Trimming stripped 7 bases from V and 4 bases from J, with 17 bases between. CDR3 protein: CSAGLGRGYEQYF. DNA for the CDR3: TGCAGCGCCGGGCTAGGGCGTGGGTACGAGCAGTACTTC.

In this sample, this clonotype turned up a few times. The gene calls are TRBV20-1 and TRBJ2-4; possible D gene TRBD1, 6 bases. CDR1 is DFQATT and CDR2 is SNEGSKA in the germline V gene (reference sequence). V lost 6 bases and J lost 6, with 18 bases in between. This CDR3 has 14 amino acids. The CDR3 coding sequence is TGCAGTGCCAAAAACGTCGTCAGGGGAAACATTCAGTACTTC. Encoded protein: CSAKNVVRGNIQYF.

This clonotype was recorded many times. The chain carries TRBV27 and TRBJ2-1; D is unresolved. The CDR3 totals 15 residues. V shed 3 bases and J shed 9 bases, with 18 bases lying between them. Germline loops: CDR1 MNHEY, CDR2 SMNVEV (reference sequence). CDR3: CASSFSIRGFGEQFF. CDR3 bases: TGTGCCAGCAGTTTCTCAATTCGCGGATTCGGTGAGCAGTTCTTC.

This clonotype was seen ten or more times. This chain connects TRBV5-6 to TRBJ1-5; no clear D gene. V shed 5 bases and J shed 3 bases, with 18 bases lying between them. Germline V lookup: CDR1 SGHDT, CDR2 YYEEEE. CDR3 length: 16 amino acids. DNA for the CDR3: TGTGCCAGCAGTCTCGGAGGGATAGTCACCAATCAGCCCCAGCATTTT. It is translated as CASSLGGIVTNQPQHF.

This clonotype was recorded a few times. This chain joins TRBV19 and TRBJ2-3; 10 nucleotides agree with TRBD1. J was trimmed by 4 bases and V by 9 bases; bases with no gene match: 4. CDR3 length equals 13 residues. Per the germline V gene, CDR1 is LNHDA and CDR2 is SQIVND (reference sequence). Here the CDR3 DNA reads TGTGCCAGCCGGACAGGGGGGGCAGATACGCAGTATTTT. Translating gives CASRTGGADTQYF.